These 24 T cell receptor beta chains were all obtained from the same sample, sequenced in a study of blood T cell repertoires in COVID-19. The data were produced by immunoSEQ multiplex PCR, yet TCRdb's version contains in-frame clones alone and is incomplete. The table lists fewer than 250,000 clones, roughly 89% of them singletons. Sequenced sample: PBMCs or T cells enriched from blood (not recorded which). The source of these receptors is a woman in her thirties or forties who had recovered from COVID-19.

The chain carries TRBV12-5 and TRBJ1-5, with D unresolved. Germline CDR1 LGHNT, CDR2 FRNRAP. The V end lost 0 bases, the J end lost 2 bases, and 17 bases lay between the germline ends. CDR3 size: 18 residues. The CDR3 DNA sequence: TGTGCTAGTGGTTTGGTACTATGGGGAGTTATGGGCAATCAGCCCCAGCATTTT. Translated: CASGLVLWGVMGNQPQHF.

This chain uses TRBV7-8 with TRBJ1-5; D remains unclear. The CDR3 consists of 14 residues. Germline values: CDR1 SGHVS, CDR2 FQNEAQ. Trimming removed 5 bases at V and 2 bases at J, with 10 bases between. The CDR3: CASSPTYGNQPQHF. The CDR3 DNA reads TGTGCCAGCAGCCCCACATATGGCAATCAGCCCCAGCATTTT.

This clone came up once. The V call is TRBV5-1, the J call TRBJ1-6; perhaps TRBD1 as D (6 bases). Trimming pared 3 bases from V and 11 bases from J, leaving 18 bases between. Germline-derived CDR1 and CDR2 are SGHRS and YFSETQ. The CDR3 spans 15 residues. CDR3 in DNA: TGCGCCAGCAGCTACTACAGGGAATTAGTTACACCCCTCCACTTT. Its protein product is CASSYYRELVTPLHF.

The rearrangement uses TRBV9 and TRBJ2-1, with TRBD2 matching over 8 bases. V shed 2 bases and J 2 bases; nucleotides not matched to a gene: 3. In germline, CDR1 is SGDLS, CDR2 YYNGEE. This CDR3 region has 15 residues. The CDR3 DNA reads TGTGCCAGCAGCGTTACTAGCGGCCCCTACAATGAGCAGTTCTTC. Protein sequence: CASSVTSGPYNEQFF.

The V call is TRBV6-2 or TRBV6-3, the J call TRBJ2-5; TRBD2 aligns across 9 bases. This CDR3 is 18 amino acids long. The ends lost 2 bases at V and 7 bases at J; junction bases unmatched: 17. Germline V lookup: CDR1 MNHEY, CDR2 SVGEGT. The CDR3 bases are TGTGCCAGCAGTTACCCCGAACTTCGAGCGGGAGGCGTGGGGACCCAGTACTTC. Translation gives CASSYPELRAGGVGTQYF.

The chain couples TRBV6-6 to TRBJ1-2, with 7 bases lining up with TRBD1. CDR1 is MNHNY, CDR2 SVGAGI, per germline (reference sequence). The CDR3 extends over 12 amino acids. V lost 7 bases, J lost 8 bases, and 7 bases stayed unmatched. CDR3 amino acids: CASNPLGGGYTF. DNA of the CDR3: TGTGCCAGCAACCCGTTAGGGGGCGGCTACACCTTC.

J is TRBJ1-1 and V is TRBV19; 11 bases line up with TRBD1. This CDR3 comprises 19 residues. Per the germline V gene, CDR1 is LNHDA and CDR2 is SQIVND (reference sequence). V lost 4 bases to trimming and J lost 5 bases; unmatched junction nucleotides: 18. The CDR3 reads CASSTQVGQGASRKTEAFF. The DNA for the CDR3 is TGTGCCAGTAGTACGCAAGTTGGACAGGGGGCATCACGAAAAACTGAAGCTTTCTTT.

The chain joins TRBV20-1 to TRBJ1-1; TRBD1 agrees at 8 bases. The CDR3 length is 16 residues. V lost 3 bases and J lost 0; bases outside the gene matches: 9. In germline, CDR1 is DFQATT, CDR2 SNEGSKA (reference sequence). The CDR3 here is CSASGARDRMNTEAFF. The CDR3 region has the DNA TGCAGTGCTAGTGGTGCGAGGGACAGGATGAACACTGAAGCTTTCTTT.

This clone appeared a few times. The chain recombines TRBV7-2 with TRBJ1-1; D is unresolved. The ends were cut back, 3 bases at V and 0 bases at J, with 14 bases in the middle. This CDR3 is 16 amino acids long. Germline assignment: CDR1 SGHTA and CDR2 FQGNSA. CDR3 amino acids: CASSFRPGFMNTEAFF. In DNA form, the CDR3 reads TGTGCCAGCAGCTTTCGGCCAGGCTTCATGAACACTGAAGCTTTCTTT.

This clone was counted between two and nine times. This chain joins TRBV5-1 and TRBJ1-3; D is unclear. CDR3 length: 15 residues. Deletions cut 0 bases from V and 0 bases from J, with 7 bases between. The germline V gene has CDR1 SGHRS and CDR2 YFSETQ. The CDR3 region is CASSLGRGSGNTIYF. CDR3 sequence (DNA): TGCGCCAGCAGCTTGGGGCGCGGCTCTGGAAACACCATATATTTT.

As to this clone: A junction boundary mismatches the germline segment, possibly from a read error. The chain uses TRBV27 and TRBJ2-7; 11 bases are a match to TRBD2. Germline CDR1 is MNHEY and CDR2 is SMNVEV (reference sequence). The CDR3 contains 13 residues. The DNA for the CDR3 is TGTGCCAGCCCCGGGACTAGCGGCAGTATATCCGCTTTC. It specifies CASPGTSGSISAF.

The chain couples TRBV6-2 or TRBV6-3 to TRBJ1-5; TRBD1 matches 7 bases. The CDR3 is made up of 13 amino acids. V trimming: 6 bases; J trimming: 6 bases; junction bases outside the gene matches: 5. Germline V gives CDR1 MNHEY, CDR2 SVGEGT. CDR3 nucleotide sequence: TGTGCCAGCAGCTTTACAGGGGTTCAGCCCCAGCATTTT. It encodes CASSFTGVQPQHF.

The J gene is TRBJ2-7, the V gene TRBV18; 9 nucleotides agree with TRBD2. The CDR3 is made up of 15 amino acids. Germline V gene lookup returns CDR1 KGHSH and CDR2 LQKENI. Losses at the gene ends were 3 bases for V and 3 bases for J; bases not matched to a gene: 6. The CDR3 nucleotides read TGTGCCAGCTCACCGCTGACTAGCGGAATCTACGAGCAGTACTTC. Its protein product is CASSPLTSGIYEQYF. Full variable domain (missing parts from reference TRBV18 and TRBJ2-7): NAGVMQNPRHLVRRRGQEARLRCSPMKGHSHVYWYRQLPEEGLKFMVYLQKENIIDESGMPKERFSAEFPKEGPSILRIQQVVRGDSAAYFCASSPLTSGIYEQYFGPGTRLTVT.

The rearrangement uses TRBV5-1 and TRBJ1-1, with TRBD1 identical over 11 bases. V shed 7 bases, J shed 5 bases, and the junction held 7 bases outside the gene matches. Germline assignment: CDR1 SGHRS and CDR2 YFSETQ. This CDR3 comprises 14 residues. The CDR3, as DNA: TGCGCCAGCTCGGGACAGGGGGAGTTTACTGAAGCTTTCTTT. Its protein is CASSGQGEFTEAFF.

The V and J genes are TRBV5-8 and TRBJ2-1; 14 bases map to TRBD2. The CDR3 is made up of 15 amino acids. The germline V gene encodes CDR1 SGHTS and CDR2 YDEGEE. The ends lost 4 bases at V and 6 bases at J; junction bases unmatched: 3. CDR3 DNA sequence: TGTGCCAGCAGCCTGGGACTAGCGGGAGTCAATGAGCAGTTCTTC. It codes for CASSLGLAGVNEQFF.

The chain carries TRBV25-1 and TRBJ2-7; 11 nucleotides align to TRBD2. The ends lost 1 base at V and 1 base at J; junction bases unmatched: 9. The germline V gene encodes CDR1 MGHDK and CDR2 SYGVNS. The CDR3 contains 18 residues. CDR3 DNA: TGTGCCAGCAGTGAATGGGGGACTAGCGGTGCCTATTCCTACGAGCAGTACTTC. It yields the protein CASSEWGTSGAYSYEQYF.

The chain couples TRBV6-2 or TRBV6-3 to TRBJ2-3; D is perhaps TRBD2 (5 bases). Trimming took 6 bases from V and 10 from J, leaving 26 bases between them. The germline V gene has CDR1 MNHEY and CDR2 SVGEGT. The CDR3 has 16 amino acids. The CDR3 sequence: CASSTYGGPTRKSQYF. CDR3 in DNA: TGTGCCAGCAGCACGTACGGCGGGCCCACCCGCAAATCGCAGTATTTT.

This rearrangement joins TRBV5-8 to TRBJ1-2, with no clear D. CDR1 is SGHTS and CDR2 is YDEGEE in the germline V gene. V dropped 0 bases and J dropped 4 bases, with 7 bases sitting between them. CDR3 length: 13 residues. The CDR3 is CASSLGQIYGYTF. The DNA for the CDR3 is TGTGCCAGCAGCTTGGGCCAGATCTATGGCTACACCTTC.

The chain employs TRBV6-5 and TRBJ1-1; perhaps TRBD1 as D (6 bases). Trimming pared 5 bases from V and 9 bases from J, leaving 10 bases between. CDR1 is MNHEY and CDR2 is SVGAGI in the germline V gene. The CDR3 is 11 amino acids. The DNA of the CDR3 is TGTGCCAGCAGTACCACAGGGAAAGCTTTCTTT. This encodes CASSTTGKAFF.

The rearrangement links TRBV9 to TRBJ1-3; D not resolved. Germline loops: CDR1 SGDLS, CDR2 YYNGEE. The CDR3 runs to 16 residues. V shed 3 bases and J shed 0 bases, with 13 bases lying between them. The CDR3 loop reads CASSEELRVSGNTIYF. CDR3 nucleotides: TGTGCCAGCAGCGAAGAATTGCGCGTCTCTGGAAACACCATATATTTT.

V is TRBV5-1 and J is TRBJ1-5; tentatively, D is TRBD1 (6 bases). Trimming took 0 bases from V and 5 from J, leaving 9 bases between them. Germline V lookup: CDR1 SGHRS, CDR2 YFSETQ. This CDR3 comprises 14 residues. In nucleotides, the CDR3 is TGCGCCAGCAGCTTGGGGACAGCGGATCAGCCCCAGCATTTT. It is translated as CASSLGTADQPQHF.

This sequence joins TRBV6-5 and TRBJ2-1, with TRBD2 identical over 12 bases. The length of the CDR3 is 15 residues. Germline CDR1 is MNHEY and CDR2 is SVGAGI. V was pared by 7 bases and J by 6 bases, with 7 bases of the junction left unmatched. CDR3 amino acids: CASTPTSGSGNEQFF. The CDR3 DNA follows: TGTGCCAGCACCCCGACTAGCGGGAGTGGCAATGAGCAGTTCTTC.

Regarding this clone: A junction end diverges from the germline sequence, so it may reflect a read error. The chain recombines TRBV3-1 (or the pseudogene TRBV3-2) with TRBJ2-7; D is unresolved. Germline lookup yields CDR1 LGHDT and CDR2 YNNKEL (reference sequence). CDR3 length: 13 residues. This CDR3 is CASSPLFSDEQYF. As DNA, the CDR3 is TGTGCCAGCAGCCCCCTGTTCTCCGACGAGCAGTACTTC.

This clone has only a few counts. V and J are TRBV28 and TRBJ1-1, with TRBD1 matching over 7 bases. The CDR3 spans 15 residues. V trimming: 6 bases; J trimming: 0 bases; junction bases outside the gene matches: 7. Germline V CDR1 and CDR2: MDHEN, SYDVKM. The CDR3 DNA follows: TGTGCCAGCAGGATCAGGGGGTCCATGAACACTGAAGCTTTCTTT. It codes for CASRIRGSMNTEAFF.